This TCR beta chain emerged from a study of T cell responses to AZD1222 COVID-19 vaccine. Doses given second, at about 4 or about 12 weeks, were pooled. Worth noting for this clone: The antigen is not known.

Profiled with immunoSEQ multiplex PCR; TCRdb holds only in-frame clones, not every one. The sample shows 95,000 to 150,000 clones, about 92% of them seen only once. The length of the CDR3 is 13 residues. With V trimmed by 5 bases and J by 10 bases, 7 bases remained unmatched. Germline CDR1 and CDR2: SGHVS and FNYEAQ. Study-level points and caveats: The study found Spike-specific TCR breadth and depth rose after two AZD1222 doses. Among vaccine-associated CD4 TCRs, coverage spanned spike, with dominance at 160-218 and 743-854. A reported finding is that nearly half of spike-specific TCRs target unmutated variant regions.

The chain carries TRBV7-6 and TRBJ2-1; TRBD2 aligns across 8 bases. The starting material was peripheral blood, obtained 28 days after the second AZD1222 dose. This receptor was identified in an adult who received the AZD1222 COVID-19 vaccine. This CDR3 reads CASSPGGPGEQFF. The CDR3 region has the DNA TGTGCCAGCAGCCCGGGGGGGCCGGGCGAGCAGTTCTTC.